This TCR beta chain was found in a study of blood T cells in healthy people across ages. Notes on this clonotype: Its antigen is undetermined.

Regarding the study as a whole: In the absence of known donor CMV status, changes in expanded clonotypes were possibly confounded.

With a J-beta primer mix and a sample-barcoded 5' primer, a second PCR ran roughly 6 to 11 cycles. Each CDR3 protein gets one entry after TCRdb re-called the 5' RACE reads with MiXCR. The sample includes 700,000 to 800,000 distinct CDR3 sequences, roughly 44% of them seen just once. V was pared by 7 bases and J by 0 bases, with 7 bases between. Germline loops: CDR1 MNHEY, CDR2 SVGAGI. The CDR3 length is 14 residues. Caucasian individuals from Russia who were healthy and aged about 6 to 95 acted as donors. The chain combines TRBV6-5 with TRBJ2-6; the D is unclear. The source is a woman aged 60-75 years in good health. The sample comprised blood. The CDR3 protein is CASTQSSGANVLTF. The CDR3 region has the DNA TGTGCCAGCACTCAGAGCTCTGGGGCCAACGTCCTGACTTTC.